This T cell receptor (beta chain) was observed in a study of early T cells in non-severe SARS-CoV-2 infection. Study-wide results and caveats: Database matching using VDJdb favored anti-spike CD8 responses, with private and CD4 specificities left missing.

Ten or more counts support this clonotype. The antigen is not known. MiXCR, applied by TCRdb to the 5' RACE reads, yields one record per CDR3 protein. In the table there are 45,000 to 75,000 distinct CDR3 sequences, about 8.9% of which are singletons. Trimming pared 0 bases from V and 2 bases from J, leaving 11 bases between. Germline values: CDR1 SGHNT, CDR2 YYREEE (reference sequence). CDR3 size: 15 residues. Sequencing was done on a sample of whole blood. The gene calls are TRBV5-4 and TRBJ1-1; TRBD1 might be the D (5 bases). This receptor was taken from an adult who was a healthcare worker with PCR-confirmed SARS-CoV-2 infection or an uninfected control (not recorded which). CDR3 sequence reads: CASSLDAQGNTEAFF. The DNA of the CDR3 is TGTGCCAGCAGCTTGGATGCGCAGGGAAACACTGAAGCTTTCTTT. The complete variable domain, with remaining parts taken from reference TRBV5-4 and TRBJ1-1, reads ETGVTQSPTHLIKTRGQQVTLRCSSQSGHNTVSWYQQALGQGPQFIFQYYREEENGRGNFPPRFSGLQFPNYSSELNVNALELDDSALYLCASSLDAQGNTEAFFGQGTRLTVV.